This TCR beta chain is from a study of cytomegalovirus exposure and HLA in healthy donors. Study background: An earlier analysis found around 100 million unique TCR beta sequences from about 190 million T cells. Genotyping of hundreds of donors showed that roughly 83% belonged to the Caucasian-associated ancestry cluster.

To note about this clone: No antigen is known for it.

V lost 3 bases to trimming and J lost 2 bases; unmatched junction nucleotides: 2. The CDR3 consists of 15 residues. CDR1 and CDR2 from the germline V gene are KGHSH and LQKENI. The PCR had 60 Vbeta and 13 Jbeta primers. Assay: immunoSEQ multiplex PCR; the TCRdb copy retains only in-frame clones and omits some. The data show 150,000 to 200,000 clones, about 81% seen once. Whole-study results and caveats: The Asian-associated ancestry cluster reportedly had fewer N-insertions than the approximately 670-donor mean in a later analysis.

The V gene is TRBV18, the J gene TRBJ2-3, with 10 bases fitting TRBD2. The sequencing input was PBMCs. This receptor was identified in a man aged 40-50 years in good health and CMV-seronegative. The CDR3 bases are TGTGCCAGCTCACCTCTAGCGGGGGCCACAGATACGCAGTATTTT. Amino acids: CASSPLAGATDTQYF.